This T cell receptor beta chain was found in a study of cytomegalovirus exposure and HLA in healthy donors. Clones were read by immunoSEQ multiplex PCR, and TCRdb kept only the in-frame ones, dropping some. The sample includes approximately 160,000 clones, 95% to 97% of them seen just once. Trimming took 6 bases from V and 2 from J; bases not matched to a gene: 4. Per the germline V gene, CDR1 is SGHTA and CDR2 is FQGTGA. The CDR3 spans 13 residues. The donors were part of the 120-subject validation cohort, which stood apart from the 666-subject first cohort. Sequencing was carried out using PBMCs. This sequence joins TRBV7-3 and TRBJ2-7; TRBD1 matches at 7 bases. The source of this sequence is a woman younger than 30 in good health and CMV-seronegative. CDR3 in amino acids: CASSHGQAYEQYF. CDR3 nucleotides: TGTGCCAGCAGTCACGGACAGGCCTACGAGCAGTACTTC. The full variable domain, rest sourced from reference TRBV7-3 and TRBJ2-7, is GAGVSQTPSNKVTEKGKYVELRCDPISGHTALYWYRQSLGQGPEFLIYFQGTGAADDSGLPNDRFFAVRPEGSVSTLKIQRTERGDSAVYLCASSHGQAYEQYFGPGTRLTVT.